Listed here are 16 T cell receptor beta chains from one sample, sequenced in a study of blood T cell repertoires in COVID-19. The assay was immunoSEQ multiplex PCR, and TCRdb's table has in-frame clones only and misses some. The sample includes a few hundred thousand clones, 83% of them seen just once. The sample consisted of PBMCs or T cells enriched from blood (not recorded which). The source is a woman between 50 and 59 years old who had recovered from COVID-19.

This chain joins TRBV4-2 and TRBJ1-4, with 10 bases lining up with TRBD1. V trimming: 1 base; J trimming: 7 bases; junction bases outside the gene matches: 18. Germline CDR1 reads LGHNA; CDR2 reads YNFKEQ. The CDR3 extends over 20 amino acids. The CDR3 region is CASSQVSGQGFLVLAEKLFF. The CDR3 DNA reads TGTGCCAGCAGCCAAGTTTCGGGACAGGGGTTTCTTGTTTTGGCTGAAAAACTGTTTTTT.

The V and J genes are TRBV5-1 and TRBJ1-2; possible D gene TRBD1, 6 bases. Germline V gives CDR1 SGHRS, CDR2 YFSETQ. CDR3 length equals 15 residues. The V and J ends lost 0 bases and 4 bases respectively, with 13 bases between them. The CDR3 sequence: CASSLGRGSFYGYTF. Written as DNA, the CDR3 is TGCGCCAGCAGCTTGGGAAGGGGGTCCTTCTATGGCTACACCTTC.

The rearrangement uses TRBV28 and TRBJ1-5; D perhaps matches TRBD1 (5 bases). Germline CDR1 and CDR2: MDHEN and SYDVKM. Trimming shortened V by 5 bases and J by 1 base, and 15 bases separated the two germline ends. The CDR3 has 16 amino acids. The CDR3 DNA follows: TGTGCCAGCAGTCCGAGACTGGGGCGGAGCAATCAGCCCCAGCATTTT. This codes for CASSPRLGRSNQPQHF.

This sequence joins TRBV5-1 and TRBJ2-2; a weak D match, TRBD1 (6 bases). The CDR3 extends over 15 amino acids. Germline V lookup: CDR1 SGHRS, CDR2 YFSETQ. The V end lost 0 bases, the J end lost 4 bases, and 10 bases lay between the germline ends. The CDR3 DNA reads TGCGCCAGCAGCTTGGGGGGGCAGAGCACCGGGGAGCTGTTTTTT. Protein product: CASSLGGQSTGELFF.

This rearrangement joins TRBV6-5 to TRBJ1-4, with D perhaps TRBD1 (5 bases). Germline V gene sequence: CDR1 MNHEY, CDR2 SVGAGI. Deletions cut 10 bases from V and 0 bases from J, with 12 bases between. This CDR3 has 14 residues. CDR3 residues: CATQGSATNEKLFF. CDR3 in DNA: TGTGCCACCCAGGGAAGTGCAACTAATGAAAAACTGTTTTTT.

A few counts support this clone. The V call is TRBV27, the J call TRBJ2-7; 8 bases align to TRBD1. J gave up 2 bases and V 3 bases, and 6 bases lay outside the gene matches. Looked up from germline, CDR1 is MNHEY and CDR2 is SMNVEV (reference sequence). The CDR3 runs 15 residues. The CDR3 bases are TGTGCCAGCAGTTTGTCTTGGACAGGGCCCTACGAGCAGTACTTC. Translating gives CASSLSWTGPYEQYF.

This chain links TRBV10-2 with TRBJ2-1; 7 bases are a match to TRBD2. Trimming removed 3 bases from V and 3 bases from J; junction bases left unmatched: 5. The V gene's germline CDR1 is WSHSY and CDR2 SAAADI. The CDR3 has 15 amino acids. The chain's CDR3 is CASSDTGGYYNEQFF. The CDR3, as DNA: TGCGCCAGCAGTGATACGGGGGGATACTACAATGAGCAGTTCTTC.

The V and J genes are TRBV5-4 and TRBJ1-2, with 8 bases that match TRBD1. V trimming: 4 bases; J trimming: 3 bases; junction bases outside the gene matches: 5. The CDR3 is made up of 14 amino acids. In germline, CDR1 is SGHNT, CDR2 YYREEE (reference sequence). The CDR3 coding sequence is TGTGCCAGCAGCCGGACAGGGAGGGACTATGGCTACACCTTC. It specifies CASSRTGRDYGYTF.

J is TRBJ1-2 and V is TRBV28; no reliable D call. The CDR3 has 12 amino acids. With 11 bases removed from V and 3 bases from J, the gap between germline ends came to 13 bases. Germline CDR1 reads MDHEN; CDR2 reads SYDVKM. The CDR3 is CASVALDYGYTF. The CDR3 nucleotides read TGTGCCTCAGTGGCCCTGGACTATGGCTACACCTTC.

This clone is deemed medium-sized. The V gene is TRBV7-9, the J gene TRBJ1-5; D is uncertain. V lost 1 base and J lost 4, with 5 bases in between. The CDR3 extends over 13 amino acids. In germline, CDR1 is SEHNR, CDR2 FQNEAQ (reference sequence). The CDR3 sequence is CASSLEQNQPQHF. CDR3 DNA: TGTGCCAGCAGCTTAGAACAGAATCAGCCCCAGCATTTT.

This CDR3 is CASTPPAGQPNSGNTIYF. The DNA of the CDR3 is TGTGCCAGTACCCCCCCGGCGGGACAGCCAAACTCTGGAAACACCATATATTTT. This chain uses TRBV19 with TRBJ1-3; TRBD1 aligns across 7 bases. Germline CDR1 is LNHDA and CDR2 is SQIVND (reference sequence). V lost 7 bases, J lost 0 bases, and 15 bases stayed unmatched. The CDR3 consists of 18 residues.

The chain uses TRBV5-1 and TRBJ2-1; D possibly corresponds to TRBD1 (6 bases). Germline loops: CDR1 SGHRS, CDR2 YFSETQ. This CDR3 spans 13 amino acids. V gave up 4 bases and J gave up 4 bases, with 9 bases separating them. This CDR3 is CASSLGQYNEQFF. CDR3 DNA sequence: TGCGCCAGCAGCCTCGGACAGTACAATGAGCAGTTCTTC.

The V and J genes are TRBV4-1 and TRBJ2-5; 13 nucleotides agree with TRBD2. This CDR3 region has 17 residues. Trimming took 2 bases from V and 5 from J; bases not matched to a gene: 8. Germline assignment: CDR1 MGHRA and CDR2 YSYEKL. The CDR3 is CASSQRTSGRFGETQYF. As DNA, the CDR3 is TGCGCCAGCAGCCAAAGGACTAGCGGGAGATTCGGTGAGACCCAGTACTTC.

This clone was counted once. This chain links TRBV27 with TRBJ1-2; D perhaps matches TRBD1 (5 bases). Trimming took 4 bases from V and 1 from J, leaving 13 bases between them. CDR3 length equals 15 residues. CDR1 is MNHEY, CDR2 SMNVEV, per germline (reference sequence). This chain's CDR3 is CASSSLGQGNYGYTF. The CDR3 DNA reads TGTGCCAGCAGTTCCTTAGGGCAGGGTAACTATGGCTACACCTTC.

This chain joins TRBV5-1 and TRBJ1-2, with 7 bases matching TRBD1. The CDR3 extends over 17 amino acids. In germline, CDR1 is SGHRS, CDR2 YFSETQ. With 4 bases clipped from V and 4 bases from J, the junction kept 16 bases outside the gene matches. As DNA, the CDR3 is TGCGCCAGCAGCCCGCCCCAAAATAGACAGGGACCCTATGGCTACACCTTC. Translated: CASSPPQNRQGPYGYTF.

The chain couples TRBV9 to TRBJ2-1, with 9 bases that match TRBD2. CDR3 size: 14 residues. Germline loops: CDR1 SGDLS, CDR2 YYNGEE. With 0 bases clipped from V and 9 bases from J, the junction kept 4 bases outside the gene matches. In DNA, the CDR3 is TGTGCCAGCAGCGTAGTAGCGGGAGAAGGTGAGCAGTTCTTC. It encodes CASSVVAGEGEQFF. Combining the CDR3 with reference TRBV9 and TRBJ2-1 gives the whole variable domain DSGVTQTPKHLITATGQRVTLRCSPRSGDLSVYWYQQSLDQGLQFLIQYYNGEERAKGNILERFSAQQFPDLHSELNLSSLELGDSALYFCASSVVAGEGEQFFGPGTRLTVL.